The present entry profiles one T cell receptor beta chain with its context. Its antigen is as yet unknown. The record originates from a study of somatic mutations in cytotoxic T cells in rheumatoid arthritis. Study results and caveats: Antigens targeted by the expanded CD8+ clones were unknown. Clonality of CD8+ T cells, which was compared between rheumatoid arthritis patients and age-matched healthy controls, did not differ significantly.

Only in-frame clones appear in the TCRdb table, and some are missing; sequencing was by immunoSEQ multiplex PCR. The data show tens of thousands of clones, just under 80% seen once. Germline V lookup: CDR1 MNHNS, CDR2 SASEGT. Trimming pared 6 bases from V and 2 bases from J, leaving 13 bases between. The CDR3 consists of 14 residues. Positive selection using magnetic beads isolated the CD4+ and CD8+ cells (purity was checked by flow cytometry). V is TRBV6-1 and J is TRBJ1-2; tentatively, D is TRBD1 (5 bases). Sample: CD8+ T cells sorted from blood. The receptor was derived from an adult with rheumatoid arthritis. For the CDR3, the DNA is TGTGCCAGCAGGATCAGGGCAGCGAACTATGGCTACACCTTC. As protein: CASRIRAANYGYTF.